Below are 7 T cell receptor beta chains sequenced from a single sample in a study of T cells in Graves' hyperthyroidism and ophthalmopathy. RNA transcripts served as the template for amplifying TCR beta CDR3 regions. HTBI primers drove first-round RT-PCR of the TCR CDR3. TCRdb reprocessed the multiplex PCR reads with MiXCR, giving one entry per CDR3 protein. The table has about 570,000 distinct CDR3 sequences, roughly 46% seen once. Sequencing input: peripheral blood or thyroid tissue (not recorded which). The receptor source for this set is an adult woman with Graves' disease, either hyperthyroidism or ophthalmopathy (not recorded which).

Ten or more counts support this clonotype. This chain links TRBV6-1 with TRBJ2-7; D possibly matches TRBD1 or TRBD2 (5 bases each). Trimming left V 2 bases short and J 9 bases short, with 20 bases between. The CDR3 contains 15 residues. The germline CDR1 and CDR2 sequences are MNHNS and SASEGT. CDR3 coding DNA: TGTGCCAGCAGTGAAACTTTGGACAAGCCCGGAGGGCAGTACTTC. Its protein is CASSETLDKPGGQYF.

This clonotype appeared a few times. V gene TRBV19 combines with J gene TRBJ1-1, with TRBD1 matching over 7 bases. The V gene end was trimmed by 6 bases and the J gene end by 1 base; junction bases not matched to a gene: 8. Germline CDR1 is LNHDA and CDR2 is SQIVND (reference sequence). The length of the CDR3 is 15 residues. The CDR3 region has the DNA TGTGCCAGTAGCCGGCCAGGGGGAGAGAACACTGAAGCTTTCTTT. Its translation: CASSRPGGENTEAFF.

Many counts were recorded for this clonotype. The rearrangement uses TRBV7-8 and TRBJ2-7; 13 bases agree with TRBD2. The CDR3 is 15 residues long. CDR1 is SGHVS, CDR2 FQNEAQ, per germline. V gave up 3 bases and J gave up 3 bases; unmatched junction bases: 2. CDR3 in amino acids: CASSFGLAGDYEQYF. CDR3 coding DNA: TGTGCCAGCAGCTTCGGACTAGCGGGAGACTACGAGCAGTACTTC.

The chain couples TRBV28 to TRBJ2-7; D perhaps matches TRBD2 (6 bases). The CDR3 consists of 14 residues. Germline values: CDR1 MDHEN, CDR2 SYDVKM. V lost 8 bases and J lost 2, with 16 bases in between. CDR3 coding DNA: TGTGCCAGCTCCCCTTTGCGGGAACCCTACGAGCAGTACTTC. Translating gives CASSPLREPYEQYF.

The rearrangement joins TRBV12-3 or TRBV12-4 to TRBJ1-2, with TRBD1 matching over 9 bases. The V and J ends lost 4 bases and 8 bases, in that order; junction bases with no gene match: 2. This CDR3 is built from 12 residues. The CDR3 here is CASSWDRAGYTF. The CDR3 nucleotides read TGTGCCAGCAGTTGGGACAGGGCAGGCTACACCTTC.

The J gene is TRBJ2-3, the V gene TRBV20-1, with D perhaps matching TRBD2 (6 bases). V gave up 6 bases and J gave up 5 bases, with 15 bases separating them. Germline CDR1 DFQATT, CDR2 SNEGSKA (reference sequence). This CDR3 comprises 13 residues. The CDR3 nucleotides are TGCAGTGCCCAGGAGGGCCCGGTAGATACGCAGTATTTT. Protein: CSAQEGPVDTQYF.

This clonotype was counted between two and nine times. The chain has TRBV10-3 and TRBJ1-3, with a tentative D call TRBD1 (6 bases). Between the trimmed V and J ends, which lost 10 bases and 0 bases, there was a span of 13 bases. This CDR3 contains 14 residues. The V gene's germline CDR1 is ENHRY and CDR2 SYGVKD. The CDR3 DNA sequence: TGTGCCAGCACCGGGGGACACTCTGGAAACACCATATATTTT. It is translated as CASTGGHSGNTIYF.